One sample yielded the 5 T cell receptor beta chains listed below, sequenced in a study of identical twins. TCRdb independently ran MiXCR on the 5' RACE reads; one entry per CDR3 protein. The sample shows 210,000 or so distinct CDR3 sequences, approximately 16% of them seen only once. The sample also formed part of further work on T cells expressing NK-cell markers.

Sequenced input: CD8+ T cells sorted from blood. These receptors were collected from a woman aged 18-29 years in good health.

The table lists this clonotype with a few counts. The chain couples TRBV10-1 to TRBJ2-7; TRBD2 matches at 10 bases. CDR3 size: 14 residues. CDR1 is WNHNN, CDR2 SYGVQD, per germline (reference sequence). V shed 3 bases, J shed 2 bases, and the junction held 1 base outside the gene matches. The CDR3 protein is CASSELAGPYEQYF. The CDR3 DNA reads as TGCGCCAGCAGTGAACTAGCGGGACCCTACGAGCAGTACTTC.

The chain employs TRBV19 and TRBJ1-5, with 9 bases fitting TRBD1. This CDR3 region has 17 residues. The germline CDR1 and CDR2 sequences are LNHDA and SQIVND (reference sequence). V was pared by 4 bases and J by 3 bases, with 10 bases of the junction left unmatched. This chain's CDR3 is CASSTETDRGYNQPQHF. Here the CDR3 DNA reads TGTGCCAGTAGTACCGAAACGGACAGGGGTTACAATCAGCCCCAGCATTTT.

This clonotype appeared many times. The genes are TRBV12-3 or TRBV12-4 and TRBJ2-7; perhaps D is TRBD1 or TRBD2 (6 bases each). CDR3 length: 16 residues. V was clipped by 1 base and J by 0 bases, with 13 bases between them. The CDR3 DNA sequence: TGTGCCAGCAGTTTAGTCGGGGGCAGCTTCTCCTACGAGCAGTACTTC. Its protein product is CASSLVGGSFSYEQYF.

This clonotype showed up just a few times. This rearrangement joins TRBV9 to TRBJ2-1, with D perhaps TRBD1 or TRBD2 (5 bases each). Trimming left V 3 bases short and J 12 bases short, with 10 bases between. Per germline, CDR1 SGDLS and CDR2 YYNGEE. The CDR3 totals 11 residues. CDR3 bases: TGTGCCAGCAGCGGCCGGGACGGGCAGTTCTTC. It specifies CASSGRDGQFF.

This clonotype appeared a few times. J is TRBJ1-1 and V is TRBV7-8; no firm D call. CDR3 size: 15 residues. Between the trimmed V and J ends, which lost 1 base and 0 bases, there was a span of 9 bases. Germline CDR1 and CDR2: SGHVS and FQNEAQ. The CDR3 nucleotides read TGTGCCAGCAGCTTAGTTTCCGAGCTGAACACTGAAGCTTTCTTT. Protein sequence: CASSLVSELNTEAFF.